The T cell receptor (beta chain) under discussion was sequenced for a study of T-cell memory formation after mild COVID-19 (dated by TCRdb to the early 2020s). For context, the study as a whole: TCR sequence clusters from the two donors were largely donor specific. The cohort comprised two young, previously healthy adult volunteers, one female and one male. In two donors, T-cell clones that expanded and contracted after mild COVID-19 were followed by sequencing TCRalpha and TCRbeta repertoires longitudinally.

What the work shows at the level of the full study, not this receptor alone: Only a couple of mild cases were covered by the study, and larger cohorts that include severe cases with pre-infection samples were considered necessary. SARS-CoV-2 specificity was not confirmed for the second-wave clones peaking on day 37. Contracting CD4+ clones were found mainly in CM and EM memory subsets, while CD8+ clones were enriched in EMRA. Clones that contracted from day 15 to 85 showed balanced CD4/CD8 phenotypes, whereas a second wave of clones that expanded from day 15 to 37 leaned towards CD4+. Some responding clones were found in pre-infection memory, which suggests that pre-existing cross-reactive memory T cells took part in the SARS-CoV-2 response.

Sequencer: Illumina NovaSeq 6000. TCRalpha and TCRbeta cDNA libraries were constructed by 5'RACE with constant-segment primers, with sample barcodes and unique molecular identifiers being introduced. RNA was extracted from every sample with Trizol reagent. Library amplification was performed in two PCR steps, and a second sample barcode and Illumina TruSeq adapters were introduced in the second step. Sequencing of the libraries was done on an Illumina NovaSeq, producing 2 x 150 bp paired-end reads. In the paper's pipeline: Demultiplexing of reads and collapsing into UMI-guided consensus sequences were performed with migec v1.2.7. Using mixcr v2.1.11, the UMI consensuses were aligned to TRA and TRB V and J templates and assembled into clonotypes. A clonotype was counted as expanded or contracted only when both edgeR and NoisET called the clonotype significant, with the noise models trained on biological replicates. For edgeR calls, the cutoffs were a false discovery rate-adjusted p below 0.01 and a log2 fold-change threshold of 1. As an exploratory analysis of dynamics, max-normalized trajectories of the 1000 most abundant clonotypes were examined with PCA combined with hierarchical clustering. Separately sequenced CD4+ and CD8+ repertoires were used to assign a CD4 or CD8 phenotype to each responding clone. TCRdb itself trimmed the public reads at Q25 with fastp, ran MiXCR and retained productive beta chains. Records with the same CDR3 protein are collapsed into one entry carrying the most frequent genes and DNA. TCRdb, not the authors, supplied the V and J calls. The sample profile shows around 210,000 distinct CDR3 sequences; over 9.5% of them were found once. The top ten hold roughly 4% of the sample.

Turning to this clonotype: Its antigen remains unidentified. Nothing much larger sits one base from this clone, and base qualities are not available.

Ficoll-Paque density gradient centrifugation was used to isolate PBMCs. The TCR originated in a man aged 18-30 years who had mild COVID-19 (a few samples of this study predate the infection). The sample titles of this study are shuffled in the database, so cell type and time point are left out; the donor was told from shared clones. The sample was PBMCs or a T cell subset sorted from them (not recorded which).

The encoded CDR3 is CASSLSRPGTAITEKLFF. The nucleotide sequence reads TGTGCCAGCAGTTTAAGCCGTCCCGGGACAGCGATAACTGAAAAACTGTTTTTT. This chain joins TRBV27 to TRBJ1-4; 7 of the junction bases match TRBD1. The cysteine opens and the phenylalanine closes a CDR3 of 18 amino acids. The sequence is cut down to CDR3 DNA, 54 bases in frame from base 1. As encoded in the germline V gene (reference sequence), CDR1 is MNHEY while CDR2 is SMNVEV. Compared with germline, V lacks 2 bases and J lacks 7 bases; bases without a gene match: 16.